This TCR beta chain was sequenced during a study of blood T cells in healthy people across ages. The overall study: The template switching approach captured approximately one barcoded beta molecule for every two T cells.

With regard to this clonotype: The antigen is undetermined.

Study-wide results and limits: TCR beta diversity, measured per million T cells, fell in a roughly linear way with age.

V was clipped by 6 bases and J by 0 bases; unmatched bases: 11. The germline V gene encodes CDR1 DFQATT and CDR2 SNEGSKA (reference sequence). The CDR3 spans 17 residues. Using a J-beta primer mix together with a sample-barcoded 5' primer, a second PCR was run for about 6 to 12 cycles. TCRdb reprocessed the 5' RACE reads with MiXCR, giving one entry per CDR3 protein. The sample contains fewer than 2,000,000 distinct CDR3 sequences, around 35% of which appear only once. The people who gave samples were healthy Caucasians from Russia, aged about 6 to 100. The sequence was obtained from a woman in her twenties or thirties in good health. The sequenced material came from blood. The chain combines TRBV20-1 with TRBJ2-3; TRBD2 matches at 11 bases. The CDR3 DNA follows: TGCAGTGCCCTTAGCGGGAGGGCCTTTAGAAGCACAGATACGCAGTATTTT. This encodes CSALSGRAFRSTDTQYF.